This record concerns one T cell receptor beta chain sequence. Mismatch with germline at one junction end may stem from a read error. The CDR3 spans 17 residues. In germline, CDR1 is KGHDR, CDR2 SFDVKD. The data stem from a study of blood T cells in healthy people across ages. The second PCR ran about 6 to 12 cycles with a sample-barcoded 5' primer and J-beta primers. TCRdb reanalysed the 5' RACE reads using MiXCR and keeps one entry per CDR3 protein. The repertoire has about a million distinct CDR3 sequences, roughly 47% of them found once; the top ten carry roughly 23%. The specimen sequenced was blood. This clonotype was obtained from a woman aged 55-75 years in good health. The J gene is TRBJ2-5, the V gene TRBV24-1; 10 bases fit TRBD1. The CDR3 loop is CATSDPGTGEYHETQYF. CDR3 DNA sequence: TGTGCCACCAGTGACCCTGGGACAGGGGAGTACCATGAGACCCAGTACTTC.